This record concerns one T cell receptor (beta chain) sequence. The germline CDR1 and CDR2 sequences are SGHVS and FNYEAQ. The germline V and J ends were trimmed by 7 bases and 1 base, with 13 bases remaining between them. This CDR3 comprises 15 residues. These data come from a study of T cell responses to AZD1222 COVID-19 vaccine. Method: immunoSEQ multiplex PCR; TCRdb's copy keeps in-frame clones and lacks some. Of tens of thousands of clones listed, under 90% were seen once; the top ten hold roughly 10%. The sequence was obtained from an adult in good health. This chain joins TRBV7-6 and TRBJ2-2, with D uncertain. Sequencing used peripheral blood, obtained on day 0 of AZD1222 vaccination. Here the CDR3 reads CASTPMSQNTGELFF. The CDR3 region has the DNA TGTGCCAGCACCCCAATGTCGCAGAACACCGGGGAGCTGTTTTTT. Using reference TRBV7-6 and TRBJ2-2 for the parts outside the CDR3, the full variable domain is GAGVSQSPRYKVTKRGQDVALRCDPISGHVSLYWYRQALGQGPEFLTYFNYEAQQDKSGLPNDRFSAERPEGSISTLTIQRTEQRDSAMYRCASTPMSQNTGELFFGEGSRLTVL.